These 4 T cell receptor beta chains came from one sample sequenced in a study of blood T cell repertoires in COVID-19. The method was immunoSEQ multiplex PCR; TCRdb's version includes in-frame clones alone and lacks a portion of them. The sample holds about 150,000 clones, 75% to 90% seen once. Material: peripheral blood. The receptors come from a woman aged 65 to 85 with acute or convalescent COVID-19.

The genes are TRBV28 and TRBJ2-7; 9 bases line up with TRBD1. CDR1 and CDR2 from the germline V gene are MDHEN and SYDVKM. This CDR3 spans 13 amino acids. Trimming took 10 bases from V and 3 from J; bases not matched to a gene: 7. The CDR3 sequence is CANNQDRGYEQYV. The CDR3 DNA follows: TGTGCCAACAACCAGGACAGGGGCTACGAGCAGTACGTC.

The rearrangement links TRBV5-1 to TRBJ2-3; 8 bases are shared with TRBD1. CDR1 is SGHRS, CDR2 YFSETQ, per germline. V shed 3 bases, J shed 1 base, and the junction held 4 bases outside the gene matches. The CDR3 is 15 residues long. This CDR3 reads CASSSEDRGTDTQYF. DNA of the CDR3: TGCGCCAGCAGCTCTGAGGACAGGGGCACAGATACGCAGTATTTT. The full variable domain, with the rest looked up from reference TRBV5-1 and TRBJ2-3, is KAGVTQTPRYLIKTRGQQVTLSCSPISGHRSVSWYQQTPGQGLQFLFEYFSETQRNKGNFPGRFSGRQFSNSRSEMNVSTLELGDSALYLCASSSEDRGTDTQYFGPGTRLTVL.

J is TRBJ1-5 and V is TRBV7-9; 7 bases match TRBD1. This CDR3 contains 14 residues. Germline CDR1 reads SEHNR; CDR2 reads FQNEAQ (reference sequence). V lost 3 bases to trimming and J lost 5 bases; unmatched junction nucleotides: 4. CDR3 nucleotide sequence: TGTGCCAGCAGCTTGGGACAGAGCTATCAGCCCCAGCATTTT. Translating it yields CASSLGQSYQPQHF.

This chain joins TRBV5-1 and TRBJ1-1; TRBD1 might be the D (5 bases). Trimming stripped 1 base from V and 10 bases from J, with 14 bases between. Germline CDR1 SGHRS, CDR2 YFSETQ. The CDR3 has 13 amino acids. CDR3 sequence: CASSLWGGSAAFF. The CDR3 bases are TGCGCCAGCAGCTTGTGGGGGGGATCAGCAGCTTTCTTT.